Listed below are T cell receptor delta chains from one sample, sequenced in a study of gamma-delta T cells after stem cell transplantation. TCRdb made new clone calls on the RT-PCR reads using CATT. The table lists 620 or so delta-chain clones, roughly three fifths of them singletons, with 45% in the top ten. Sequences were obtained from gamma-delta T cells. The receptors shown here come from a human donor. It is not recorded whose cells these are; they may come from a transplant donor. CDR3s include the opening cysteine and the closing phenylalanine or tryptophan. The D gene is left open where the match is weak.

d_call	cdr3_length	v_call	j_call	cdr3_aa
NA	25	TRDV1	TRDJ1	CALGPPPSPFVLGSPLHLPSDKLIF
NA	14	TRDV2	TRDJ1	CACDSGEATDKLIF
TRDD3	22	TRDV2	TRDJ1	CACDTAPAVLGDTPEYTDKLIF
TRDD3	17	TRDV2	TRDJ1	CACDTAGWGMLTDKLIF
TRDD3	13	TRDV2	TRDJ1	CACDGGGADKLIF
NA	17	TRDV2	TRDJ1	CACDRLNSLALTDKLIF
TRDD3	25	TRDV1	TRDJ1	CALGFPPSRPPAYWGIQMGADKLIF
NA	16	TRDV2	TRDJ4	CACDTVLLNTPRPLIF
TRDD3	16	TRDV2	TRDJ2	CACDILGDTLTAQLFF
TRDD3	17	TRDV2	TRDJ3	CACDVLGDTWDTRQMFF
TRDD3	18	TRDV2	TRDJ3	CACDKVLGDSWDTRQMFF
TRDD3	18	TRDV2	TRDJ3	CACDTAGGYSWDTRQMFF
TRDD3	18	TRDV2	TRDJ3	CACDILGDTSWDTRQMFF
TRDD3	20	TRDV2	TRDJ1	CACDTITGGQSESYTDKLIF
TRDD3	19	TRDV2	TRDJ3	CACDTVGDFPSWDTRQMFF
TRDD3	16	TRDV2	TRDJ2	CACDTVTGGLTAQLFF
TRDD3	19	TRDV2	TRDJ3	CACDTGGYLSSWDTRQMFF
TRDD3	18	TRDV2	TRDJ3	CACDTYTGDSWDTRQMFF
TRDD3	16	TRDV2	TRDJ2	CACDLLGDTLTAQLFF
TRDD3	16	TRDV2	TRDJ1	CACDTAGWGSTDKLIF